Given below is one TCR beta chain in context. The data were obtained in a study of blood T cell repertoires in COVID-19. In the study's own analysis: Amplifying reference gene primers gave estimates of nucleated cell counts. The protocol was immunoSEQ multiplex PCR, while the TCRdb copy is restricted to in-frame clones and leaves out a portion. The V and J calls and the clone size are those of that table, but D and trimming were determined from the DNA. The sample includes some 430,000 clones, about 92% seen only once; the top ten take about 0.57%. The study counted Cohort 3 donors as recovered given two negative PCRs, clearance, or symptom resolution. The clonotype was recovered from a man between 18 and 35 years old who had recovered from COVID-19. Sequencing used PBMCs or T cells enriched from blood (not recorded which).

The CDR3 sequence: CASSSTGQGAGETQYF. CDR3 sequence (DNA): TGTGCCAGCAGCTCAACCGGACAGGGGGCTGGAGAGACCCAGTACTTC. The J gene is TRBJ2-5, the V gene TRBV7-9, with 11 bases aligning to TRBD1. V lost 4 bases, J lost 4 bases, and 8 bases stayed unmatched. This CDR3 contains 16 residues. Germline V gene data show CDR1 as SEHNR and CDR2 as FQNEAQ (reference sequence).